This T cell receptor (beta chain) was retrieved from a study of circulating CD8 cells and anti-PD-1 response in melanoma (dated by TCRdb to the early 2020s). Regarding the complete study: Nivolumab was given to patients intravenously at 3 mg/kg every 2 weeks. The melanoma cohort had about 13 patients, seven of whom got anti-PD-1 as first-line therapy, while the other six had previously had targeted therapy or immunotherapy. Responders were defined as patients showing complete or partial responses, and non-responders as patients showing stable or progressive disease (RECIST v1.1). The TCR repertoire analysis included approximately 11 melanoma patients, of whom 7 were non-responders and 4 were responders. On on-treatment samples, PD-1 was detected using a biotinylated anti-human IgG4 antibody. What the study reported, not specific to this receptor: Because tumor material was not accessible, tumor reactivity was instead assessed by peptide assays on expanded sorted subsets. Only baseline and M1 samples, drawn from a small cohort with few responders, went into the published TCR repertoire comparisons. The cohort included both treatment-naive and previously treated patients, and the authors noted that this mix could influence results. Experiments were generally performed without replicates because of limited material. Diversity was greatest in the DNEG repertoire, PD-1 and DPOS had similar and higher clonality, and TIGIT repertoires had the lowest diversity. Repertoires were largely private between subsets, with under 8% of TRB clonotypes shared at M1; sharing was highest between DPOS and TIGIT.

Sequencing was carried out with a NextSeq 500. The QIAseq Immune Repertoire RNA Library Kit, Human TCR Panel was used to prepare TCR libraries from around 14 ng of total RNA. The TCR libraries were sequenced on an Illumina NextSeq using a Mid Output V2 kit and asymmetric 261x41 paired-end reads. Every TCR library was diluted down to around 4 nM, then pooled, denatured and loaded at 0.95 to 1 pM. As for how the authors treated the data: Processing of the TCR FASTQ files took place in the QIAGEN GeneGlobe Data Analysis Center, and downstream analysis was done in R 3.5.2. Clonality was computed as one minus Shannon entropy normalized by the log of the number of unique productive sequences. Fisher exact tests at 5% FDR, run separately within each subset, picked out TRA or TRB clonotypes whose abundance differed between baseline and M1. Clonotypes with differential abundance were put into four groups: emerging, expanding, contracting or non-expanding/contracting. Morisita's overlap index was used to measure repertoire overlap between patients. TCRdb took the public reads, trimmed them with fastp at Q25, ran MiXCR for clone calling and kept in-frame beta chains. CDR3 protein duplicates are merged, each entry listing the most common genes and DNA. TCRdb, not the original authors, processed these V and J calls. This sample is represented by some 960 distinct CDR3 sequences; approximately 4.7% of them were singletons. Over 4.5% of the sample is in the top ten clones.

As to this clonotype: Its antigen remains undetermined. Base-call qualities are not available, and no considerably larger clone is one nucleotide away.

The CDR3 starts with the cysteine, ends with the phenylalanine, and has 15 residues. Of the read, only the CDR3 DNA is kept; its 45 bases are in frame from base 1. V loses 0 bases, J loses 5 bases, and the germline ends lie 13 bases apart. CDR1 and CDR2, looked up from the germline V gene, are SGDLS and YYNGEE. A BD FACSAria II cell sorter was used to sort four subsets, defined by PD-1 and/or TIGIT, from live CD3+CD8+TCRalphabeta+ cells. To characterize how relevant each subset is to anti-PD-1 therapy response, circulating CD8 T cells were sorted into four subsets based on PD-1 and TIGIT expression. For each sorted CD8 T-cell subset, both the TCR alpha and TCR beta chains were sequenced. Peripheral blood was collected before the first anti-PD-1 injection, after two injections and after four injections. Ficoll gradient centrifugation was used to isolate PBMCs immediately. Until use, PBMCs were cryopreserved in liquid nitrogen in RPMI containing roughly 20% FCS and about 10% DMSO. After thawing, PBMCs were stained with a viability dye and with antibodies against CD3, CD8alpha, TCRalphabeta, PD-1 and TIGIT. The RNeasy Kit was used to extract total RNA, and all samples came in with a RIN above 7.

The chain joins TRBV9 to TRBJ2-3; the D gene is perhaps TRBD1, from 6 matching bases. The receptor's source is a human donor with melanoma. This specimen consisted of CD8+ T cells from PBMCs, obtained at baseline or after one month of anti-PD-1 therapy (not recorded which). DNA sequence: TGTGCCAGCAGCGTAGAGGTGGGGGCAGGAGATACGCAGTATTTT. Its product reads: CASSVEVGAGDTQYF. When the CDR3 is completed using the reference TRBV9 and TRBJ2-3 genes on either side, the full variable domain is DSGVTQTPKHLITATGQRVTLRCSPRSGDLSVYWYQQSLDQGLQFLIQYYNGEERAKGNILERFSAQQFPDLHSELNLSSLELGDSALYFCASSVEVGAGDTQYFGPGTRLTVL.